One sample yielded the 5 T cell receptor delta chains listed below, sequenced in a study of DNA immune sequencing with unique molecular identifiers. Primers for all 8 TRDV and 4 TRDJ genes amplified genomic DNA in 32-plex. The library had 12-nucleotide UMIs introduced over roughly 3 barcoding cycles, then a second adapter PCR. TCRdb fed the multiplex PCR reads into CATT to redo clone calling. The data show about 700 delta-chain clones, approximately 12% seen once. Sequenced input: gamma-delta T cells from PBMCs. Receptor source: a human donor in good health.

This clone is medium-sized within its sample. The chain is built from TRDV2 and TRDJ3; 11 bases are shared with TRDD3. Germline trimming cut 0 bases from V and 1 base from J; bases unmatched to any gene: 4. CDR1 and CDR2 from the germline V gene are GEAIGNYY and EKD. This CDR3 is built from 19 residues. CDR3 loop: CACDTLLGDRSWDTRQMFF. CDR3 sequence (DNA): TGTGCCTGTGACACCTTACTGGGGGATAGGTCCTGGGACACCCGACAGATGTTTTTC.

This clone qualifies as medium-sized (0.01 to 0.1%). The chain has TRDV2 and TRDJ1; 11 bases fit TRDD3. CDR3 length equals 18 residues. Trimming at V came to 0 bases and at J to 4 bases, leaving 12 bases not matched to a gene. Looked up from germline, CDR1 is GEAIGNYY and CDR2 is EKD. CDR3 amino acids: CACDTVPGGGYAGDKLIF. In DNA form, the CDR3 reads TGTGCCTGTGACACCGTTCCAGGTGGGGGATACGCCGGCGATAAACTCATCTTT.

Within the sample, this clone is medium-sized. V usage is TRDV2 and J usage is TRDJ2, with TRDD3 identical over 9 bases. Germline CDR1 GEAIGNYY, CDR2 EKD. J lost 0 bases, V lost 0 bases, and 16 bases had no gene match. This CDR3 region has 21 residues. The CDR3 DNA is TGTGCCTGTGACACCGTTTTCTCCCTGGGGGATCATCAACCTTTGACAGCACAACTCTTCTTT. It translates to CACDTVFSLGDHQPLTAQLFF.

Remarks on this clone: This DNA's translation differs at residue 13 from TCRdb's protein, which comes from a much larger clone; a read error is likely, and the protein shown is translated from the DNA. The chain joins TRDV1 to TRDJ1; 10 bases agree with TRDD3. This CDR3 has 20 residues. V gave up 3 bases and J gave up 1 base; unmatched junction bases: 17. Germline V gene lookup returns CDR1 TSWWSYY and CDR2 QGS. The CDR3 reads CALGDDSLGWGILVTDKLIF. Here the CDR3 DNA reads TGTGCTCTTGGGGACGATTCCCTCGGATGGGGGATACTCGTCACCGATAAACTCATCTTT.

On this clone: A far larger clone is off by one base, so a read error is likely. The V and J genes are TRAV29/DV5 and TRDJ1, with TRDD3 identical over 12 bases. Germline CDR1 and CDR2: NSMFDY and ISSIKDK. This CDR3 contains 21 residues. CDR3: CAHPCLTGGYWTVRYTDKLIF. The DNA of the CDR3 is TGTGCCCACCCCTGCCTTACTGGGGGATACTGGACGGTTCGGTACACCGATAAACTCATCTTT.